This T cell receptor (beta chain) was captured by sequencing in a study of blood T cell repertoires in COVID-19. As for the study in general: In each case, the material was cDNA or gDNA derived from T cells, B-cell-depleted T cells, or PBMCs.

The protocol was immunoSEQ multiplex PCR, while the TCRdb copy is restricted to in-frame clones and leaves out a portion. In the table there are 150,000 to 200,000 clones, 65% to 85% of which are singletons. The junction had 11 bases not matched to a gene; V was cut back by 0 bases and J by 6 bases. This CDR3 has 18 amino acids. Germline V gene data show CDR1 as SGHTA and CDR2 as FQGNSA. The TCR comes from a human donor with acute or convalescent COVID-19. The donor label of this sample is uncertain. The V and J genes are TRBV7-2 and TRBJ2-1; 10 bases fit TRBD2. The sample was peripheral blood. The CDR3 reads CASSLAGSGRADFNEQFF. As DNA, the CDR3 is TGTGCCAGCAGCTTAGCGGGAAGCGGGAGGGCCGATTTCAATGAGCAGTTCTTC.